This T cell receptor beta chain is drawn from a study of cytomegalovirus exposure and HLA in healthy donors. Findings of the study overall: Researchers counted 180 or so TCR beta chains as cytomegalovirus-associated. When analyzed later, the rates of TCR association showed variation by HLA locus, with DRB1 the most and HLA-C the fewest. Under in vitro conditions, a few CMV-associated chains were confirmed as specific for CMV antigens.

V lost 0 bases and J lost 8, with 12 bases in between. The CDR3 spans 15 residues. The germline V gene has CDR1 SGHDT and CDR2 YYEEEE. Use of 60 Vbeta and 13 Jbeta primers characterized the PCR. Sequencing was performed with immunoSEQ multiplex PCR; in TCRdb, only in-frame clones are kept and a portion is missing. The sample has about 100,000 clones; more than 75% are singletons. As concerns this clone: Its antigen is still unknown.

The sample consisted of PBMCs. The source of this sequence is a woman aged 45-60 years in good health and CMV-seropositive. This rearrangement joins TRBV5-6 to TRBJ1-6; D is unresolved. The CDR3 DNA follows: TGTGCCAGCAGCTTGGGAGCCCGCCAGGATTCACCCCTCCACTTT. This sequence encodes CASSLGARQDSPLHF.